One and the same sample provided the 31 T cell receptor beta chains below, sequenced in a study of control samples from healthy donors and cancer patients. Clones were read by immunoSEQ multiplex PCR, and TCRdb kept only the in-frame ones, dropping some. This table holds around 42,000 clones, approximately 94% found once. The sequenced sample consisted of blood. The source is a man aged 60 to 69 in good health.

With regard to this clone: The conserved final phenylalanine or tryptophan is absent from the CDR3, which likely points to a read error. Because the CDR3's place on the DNA is in doubt, the DNA is left out and the CDR3 is given as listed by TCRdb. This chain connects TRBV18 to TRBJ1-2; the D segment call TRBD1 is taken from the table without a DNA check. Germline values: CDR1 KGHSH, CDR2 LQKENI. A total of 15 residues make up the CDR3, ends included. The CDR3 loop is CASSPPKFGTGSSTL.

This clone was found once. CDR3 sequence reads: CSVFFQGWNTGELFF. The CDR3 DNA follows: TGCAGCGTTTTTTTCCAGGGATGGAACACCGGGGAGCTGTTTTTT. This rearrangement joins TRBV29-1 to TRBJ2-2, with D tentatively TRBD1 (5 bases). The CDR3 covers 15 residues. The germline gives CDR1 SQVTM, CDR2 ANQGSEA. Trimming took 5 bases from V and 1 from J, leaving 14 bases between them.

The chain has TRBV19 and TRBJ1-1, with a possible D match to TRBD1 (5 bases). The CDR3 has 14 amino acids. The V and J ends lost 3 bases and 1 base respectively, with 9 bases between them. Germline lookup yields CDR1 LNHDA and CDR2 SQIVND (reference sequence). CDR3 residues: CASSIRAANTEAFF. The CDR3 bases are TGTGCCAGTAGTATCAGGGCCGCGAACACTGAAGCTTTCTTT.

This chain uses TRBV3-1 (or the pseudogene TRBV3-2) with TRBJ1-4; unclear D gene. The V gene lost 0 bases and the J gene lost 4 bases, with 6 bases spanning the gap. Germline loops: CDR1 LGHDT, CDR2 YNNKEL (reference sequence). The CDR3 loop spans 14 amino acids. The CDR3, as DNA: TGTGCCAGCAGCCAAGAAGACTATAATGAAAAACTGTTTTTT. It encodes CASSQEDYNEKLFF.

This chain joins TRBV29-1 and TRBJ2-2, with D unresolved. This CDR3 has 12 amino acids. Trimming removed 4 bases from V and 4 bases from J, with 7 bases in between. Germline V CDR1 and CDR2: SQVTM, ANQGSEA. Written as DNA, the CDR3 is TGCAGCGTTGTTCCTCCCACCGGGGAGCTGTTTTTT. Translated, it gives CSVVPPTGELFF.

V and J are TRBV6-5 and TRBJ2-7; the D gene could be TRBD1 or TRBD2 (5 bases each). Germline-derived CDR1 and CDR2 are MNHEY and SVGAGI. Deletions cut 6 bases from V and 1 base from J, with 13 bases between. The CDR3 sequence is 14 residues long. The CDR3 loop reads CASRPGTGSYEQYF. DNA of the CDR3: TGTGCCAGCAGGCCCGGGACGGGTTCCTACGAGCAGTACTTC.

This rearrangement joins TRBV19 to TRBJ2-7; no reliable D call. Trimming cost V 2 bases and J 1 base, with 6 bases left between them. CDR1 and CDR2 (germline): LNHDA, SQIVND (reference sequence). The CDR3 runs 13 residues. CDR3 protein: CASSIIPSYEQYF. CDR3 bases: TGTGCCAGTAGTATAATACCTTCCTACGAGCAGTACTTC.

V usage is TRBV5-1 and J usage is TRBJ2-1; the D gene is possibly TRBD2 (5 bases). Germline loops: CDR1 SGHRS, CDR2 YFSETQ. The CDR3 has 14 amino acids. V dropped 4 bases and J dropped 7 bases, with 15 bases sitting between them. DNA for the CDR3: TGCGCCAGCAGCCCCCAGGACTCGTGGAATGAGCAGTTCTTC. Residues: CASSPQDSWNEQFF.

This chain connects TRBV10-2 to TRBJ1-2, with a possible D match to TRBD1 (5 bases). Germline CDR1 reads WSHSY; CDR2 reads SAAADI. This CDR3 comprises 12 residues. V was clipped by 2 bases and J by 6 bases, with 7 bases between them. The CDR3 sequence: CASSELGDGYTF. CDR3 DNA: TGCGCCAGCAGTGAGCTGGGGGATGGCTACACCTTC.

The J gene is TRBJ1-1, the V gene TRBV27; D not resolved. Germline loops: CDR1 MNHEY, CDR2 SMNVEV (reference sequence). The germline V and J ends were trimmed by 4 bases and 4 bases, with 16 bases remaining between them. The CDR3 is 15 amino acids. This CDR3 reads CASSSPGPGPTEAFF. CDR3 bases: TGTGCCAGCAGTTCCCCCGGACCTGGACCCACTGAAGCTTTCTTT.

The genes are TRBV2 and TRBJ1-1, with TRBD1 matching 8 bases. Germline V gene data show CDR1 as SNHLY and CDR2 as FYNNEI. Trimming took 2 bases from V and 1 from J; bases not matched to a gene: 3. This CDR3 region has 15 residues. The CDR3 DNA reads TGTGCCAGCAGTGAACAGGGGGCGTGGAACACTGAAGCTTTCTTT. Translated: CASSEQGAWNTEAFF.

The genes are TRBV7-9 and TRBJ1-4; D possibly corresponds to TRBD1 (5 bases). V lost 5 bases to trimming and J lost 2 bases, with 12 bases between them. CDR1 is SEHNR, CDR2 FQNEAQ, per germline (reference sequence). The CDR3 length is 15 residues. CDR3 region: CASSPQGGTNEKLFF. The CDR3 DNA sequence: TGTGCCAGCAGCCCTCAGGGTGGCACTAATGAAAAACTGTTTTTT.

This chain connects TRBV5-8 to TRBJ2-7; 9 bases are a match to TRBD2. Germline trimming cut 3 bases from V and 3 bases from J; bases unmatched to any gene: 16. Germline CDR1 is SGHTS and CDR2 is YDEGEE. The CDR3 totals 18 residues. The CDR3 DNA reads TGTGCCAGCAGCTCCTATTTCCCTAGCGGGACCTCCGACTACGAGCAGTACTTC. This sequence encodes CASSSYFPSGTSDYEQYF.

The genes are TRBV7-2 and TRBJ2-4; 7 bases are a match to TRBD1. The germline V gene encodes CDR1 SGHTA and CDR2 FQGNSA. Germline trimming cut 2 bases from V and 6 bases from J; bases unmatched to any gene: 4. This CDR3 has 14 residues. This chain's CDR3 is CASSLSSGGNIQYF. For the CDR3, the DNA is TGTGCCAGCAGCTTATCTTCAGGGGGAAACATTCAGTACTTC.

This clone occurred a few times. The chain has TRBV29-1 and TRBJ2-1, with D unresolved. The ends were cut back, 6 bases at V and 8 bases at J, with 8 bases in the middle. CDR1 SQVTM and CDR2 ANQGSEA come from the germline V gene. This CDR3 has 10 amino acids. CDR3 in amino acids: CSVDMDEQFF. The CDR3 coding sequence is TGCAGCGTGGATATGGATGAGCAGTTCTTC.

The CDR3 bases are TGTGCCAGCAGCCACCCAACTAGGGATGAGCAGTTCTTC. Translation: CASSHPTRDEQFF. The genes are TRBV14 and TRBJ2-1, with D maybe TRBD2 (5 bases). The CDR3 runs 13 residues. The V and J ends lost 3 bases and 8 bases respectively, with 11 bases between them. Germline CDR1 is SGHDN and CDR2 is FVKESK.

A single count supports this clone. The chain employs TRBV5-1 and TRBJ2-1, with 7 bases lining up with TRBD2. The germline CDR1 and CDR2 sequences are SGHRS and YFSETQ. Losses at the gene ends were 3 bases for V and 0 bases for J; bases not matched to a gene: 12. The CDR3 has 18 amino acids. In nucleotides, the CDR3 is TGCGCCAGCAGCTCGCGCGGGAGCCCCACCAGCTCCTACAATGAGCAGTTCTTC. Protein product: CASSSRGSPTSSYNEQFF.

V gene TRBV6-5 combines with J gene TRBJ1-2; a possible D gene is TRBD1 (5 bases). Germline loops: CDR1 MNHEY, CDR2 SVGAGI. This CDR3 has 15 amino acids. V shed 6 bases and J shed 0 bases, with 14 bases lying between them. CDR3 residues: CASRGLSTTNYGYTF. The DNA for the CDR3 is TGTGCCAGCAGGGGACTATCGACCACTAACTATGGCTACACCTTC.

In this sample, this clone turned up once. This rearrangement joins TRBV13 to TRBJ2-3; TRBD2 matches at 9 bases. This CDR3 comprises 16 residues. V lost 1 base to trimming and J lost 3 bases; unmatched junction nucleotides: 5. Germline V gene sequence: CDR1 PRHDT, CDR2 FYEKMQ (reference sequence). For the CDR3, the DNA is TGTGCCAGCAGCTTAGAAGCGGGAGGAGGGACAGATACGCAGTATTTT. Its translation is CASSLEAGGGTDTQYF.

The chain recombines TRBV10-2 with TRBJ1-6, with no clear D. The germline V gene encodes CDR1 WSHSY and CDR2 SAAADI. The CDR3 covers 13 residues. Trimming cost V 6 bases and J 5 bases, with 8 bases left between them. CDR3 region: CASSGLNNSPLHF. DNA of the CDR3: TGCGCCAGCAGCGGACTGAATAATTCACCCCTCCACTTT.

V usage is TRBV3-1 (or the pseudogene TRBV3-2) and J usage is TRBJ2-2; weak D call: TRBD1 (5 bases). V lost 6 bases to trimming and J lost 6 bases, with 17 bases between them. This CDR3 comprises 15 residues. Germline V gene lookup returns CDR1 LGHDT and CDR2 YNNKEL (reference sequence). In DNA form, the CDR3 reads TGTGCCAGCAGTCCGGACACAAGGAGCGCCGGGGAGCTGTTTTTT. It yields the protein CASSPDTRSAGELFF.

The DNA of the CDR3 is TGTGCCAGCTCACCAGCGGGACAGGGGAACTATGGCTACACCTTC. It yields the protein CASSPAGQGNYGYTF. The chain carries TRBV18 and TRBJ1-2; 10 nucleotides align to TRBD1. CDR3 length: 15 residues. Germline trimming cut 2 bases from V and 2 bases from J; bases unmatched to any gene: 2. The germline V gene has CDR1 KGHSH and CDR2 LQKENI. Combining the CDR3 with reference TRBV18 and TRBJ1-2 gives the whole variable domain NAGVMQNPRHLVRRRGQEARLRCSPMKGHSHVYWYRQLPEEGLKFMVYLQKENIIDESGMPKERFSAEFPKEGPSILRIQQVVRGDSAAYFCASSPAGQGNYGYTFGSGTRLTVV.

The chain links TRBV5-4 to TRBJ1-2; unclear D gene. Germline CDR1 SGHNT, CDR2 YYREEE (reference sequence). Trimming removed 4 bases from V and 0 bases from J, with 13 bases in between. The CDR3 consists of 15 residues. The CDR3 DNA reads TGTGCCAGCAGCCCCGGTTGGCCGACTAACTATGGCTACACCTTC. The encoded protein is CASSPGWPTNYGYTF.

The chain has TRBV7-6 and TRBJ1-3; no reliable D call. The CDR3 runs 20 residues. V lost 1 base to trimming and J lost 0 bases, with 22 bases between them. Germline-derived CDR1 and CDR2 are SGHVS and FNYEAQ. CDR3 DNA: TGTGCCAGCAGCTTAGTGGCTTTCGGAGGATCCCTTAGCTCTGGAAACACCATATATTTT. Protein: CASSLVAFGGSLSSGNTIYF.

The chain couples TRBV6-5 to TRBJ1-3; no firm D call. The V and J ends lost 10 bases and 0 bases respectively, with 13 bases between them. CDR1 is MNHEY, CDR2 SVGAGI, per germline. The CDR3 runs 14 residues. The CDR3 reads CATYDISSGNTIYF. As DNA, the CDR3 is TGTGCCACGTATGACATCTCCTCTGGAAACACCATATATTTT.

On this clone itself: The same CDR3 arises from other DNA sequences in this sample as well. The rearrangement joins TRBV27 to TRBJ1-1, with a weak D call TRBD1 (5 bases). The CDR3 totals 14 residues. The germline V and J ends were trimmed by 6 bases and 5 bases, with 16 bases remaining between them. Germline CDR1 reads MNHEY; CDR2 reads SMNVEV (reference sequence). The CDR3 coding sequence is TGTGCCAGCAGCCCAGGTGGCAGGGATACTGAAGCTTTCTTT. Amino acid sequence: CASSPGGRDTEAFF.

The genes are TRBV7-9 and TRBJ2-5; D unclear. Germline V gene sequence: CDR1 SEHNR, CDR2 FQNEAQ (reference sequence). This CDR3 contains 11 residues. Trimming left V 6 bases short and J 3 bases short, with 5 bases between. The CDR3 sequence is CASRGEETQYF. CDR3 coding DNA: TGTGCCAGCAGGGGTGAAGAGACCCAGTACTTC. The full variable domain, its missing parts supplied by reference TRBV7-9 and TRBJ2-5, is DTGVSQNPRHKITKRGQNVTFRCDPISEHNRLYWYRQTLGQGPEFLTYFQNEAQLEKSRLLSDRFSAERPKGSFSTLEIQRTEQGDSAMYLCASRGEETQYFGPGTRLLVL.

The chain is built from TRBV9 and TRBJ2-7; no clear D. In germline, CDR1 is SGDLS, CDR2 YYNGEE. CDR3 length: 14 residues. Between the trimmed V and J ends, which lost 0 bases and 7 bases, there was a span of 14 bases. The CDR3 protein is CASSVDASKVEQYF. The CDR3 nucleotides read TGTGCCAGCAGCGTAGATGCCTCGAAGGTGGAGCAGTACTTC. Supplemented by reference TRBV9 and TRBJ2-7, the full variable domain reads DSGVTQTPKHLITATGQRVTLRCSPRSGDLSVYWYQQSLDQGLQFLIQYYNGEERAKGNILERFSAQQFPDLHSELNLSSLELGDSALYFCASSVDASKVEQYFGPGTRLTVT.

This sequence joins TRBV7-9 and TRBJ2-7, with 11 nucleotides matching TRBD2. The germline gives CDR1 SEHNR, CDR2 FQNEAQ (reference sequence). V gave up 5 bases and J gave up 7 bases; unmatched junction bases: 7. This CDR3 region has 14 residues. The CDR3 coding sequence is TGTGCCAGCAGCCGTACTAGCGGGAGAGAGGAGCAGTACTTC. It specifies CASSRTSGREEQYF.

This chain connects TRBV5-4 to TRBJ1-6; D is undetermined. This CDR3 has 15 amino acids. Trimming took 2 bases from V and 4 from J, leaving 10 bases between them. Germline V CDR1 and CDR2: SGHNT, YYREEE (reference sequence). CDR3 in DNA: TGTGCCAGCAGCTTCCTCACGGATTATAATTCACCCCTCCACTTT. It translates to CASSFLTDYNSPLHF.

The J gene is TRBJ2-7, the V gene TRBV5-6; 7 bases align to TRBD1. Germline V gives CDR1 SGHDT, CDR2 YYEEEE. This CDR3 is built from 14 residues. V was pared by 2 bases and J by 1 base, with 3 bases of the junction left unmatched. CDR3 sequence (DNA): TGTGCCAGCAGCTTTGGGACAGAGTCCTACGAGCAGTACTTC. Amino acids: CASSFGTESYEQYF.